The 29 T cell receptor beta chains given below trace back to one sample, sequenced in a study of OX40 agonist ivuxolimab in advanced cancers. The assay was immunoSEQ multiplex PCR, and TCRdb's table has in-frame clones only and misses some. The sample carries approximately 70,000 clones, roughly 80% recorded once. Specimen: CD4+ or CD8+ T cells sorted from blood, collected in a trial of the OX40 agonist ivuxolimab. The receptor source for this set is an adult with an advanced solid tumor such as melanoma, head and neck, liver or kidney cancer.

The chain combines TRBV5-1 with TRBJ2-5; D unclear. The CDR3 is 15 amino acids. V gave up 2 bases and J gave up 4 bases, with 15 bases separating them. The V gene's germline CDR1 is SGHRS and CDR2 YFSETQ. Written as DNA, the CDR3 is TGCGCCAGCAGCTTCGGGCAGGTGGTTATAGAGACCCAGTACTTC. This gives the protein CASSFGQVVIETQYF. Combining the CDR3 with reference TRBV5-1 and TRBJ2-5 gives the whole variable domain KAGVTQTPRYLIKTRGQQVTLSCSPISGHRSVSWYQQTPGQGLQFLFEYFSETQRNKGNFPGRFSGRQFSNSRSEMNVSTLELGDSALYLCASSFGQVVIETQYFGPGTRLLVL.

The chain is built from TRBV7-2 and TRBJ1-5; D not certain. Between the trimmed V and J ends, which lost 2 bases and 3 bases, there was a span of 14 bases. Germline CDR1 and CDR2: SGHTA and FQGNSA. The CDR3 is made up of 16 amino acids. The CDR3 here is CASSLNGAISNQPQHF. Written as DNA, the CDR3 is TGTGCCAGCAGCTTAAACGGAGCTATATCCAATCAGCCCCAGCATTTT.

This chain's CDR3 is CASSFGQGSRETQYF. CDR3 bases: TGTGCCAGCAGCTTTGGACAGGGGAGTAGGGAGACCCAGTACTTC. The chain links TRBV5-6 to TRBJ2-5; 9 bases match TRBD1. Germline values: CDR1 SGHDT, CDR2 YYEEEE. This CDR3 has 15 residues. After removal of 2 bases from V and 5 bases from J, the junction contained 7 bases not matched to a gene.

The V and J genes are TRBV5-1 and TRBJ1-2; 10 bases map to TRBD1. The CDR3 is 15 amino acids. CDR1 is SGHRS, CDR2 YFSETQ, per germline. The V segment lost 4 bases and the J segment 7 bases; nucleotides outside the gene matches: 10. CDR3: CASSLEIRDRGGYTF. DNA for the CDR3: TGCGCCAGCAGCCTGGAAATCCGGGACAGGGGTGGCTACACCTTC.

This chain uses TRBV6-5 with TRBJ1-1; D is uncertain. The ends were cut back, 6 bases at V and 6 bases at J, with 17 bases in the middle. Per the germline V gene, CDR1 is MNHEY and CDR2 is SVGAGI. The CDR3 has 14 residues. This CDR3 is CASRDGFAPPEAFF. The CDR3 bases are TGTGCCAGCAGGGACGGATTCGCCCCCCCTGAAGCTTTCTTT.

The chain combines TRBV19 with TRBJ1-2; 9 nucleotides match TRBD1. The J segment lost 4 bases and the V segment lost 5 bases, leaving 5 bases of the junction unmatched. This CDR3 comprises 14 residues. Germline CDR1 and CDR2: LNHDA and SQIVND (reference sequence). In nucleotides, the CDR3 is TGTGCCAGTAGTGAGGGACAGGGCGCCTATGGCTACACCTTC. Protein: CASSEGQGAYGYTF.

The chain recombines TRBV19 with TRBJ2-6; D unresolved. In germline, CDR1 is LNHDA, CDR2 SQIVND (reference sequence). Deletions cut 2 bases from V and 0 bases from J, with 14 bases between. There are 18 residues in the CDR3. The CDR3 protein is CASSIPGDSLSGANVLTF. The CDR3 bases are TGTGCCAGTAGTATACCAGGCGACTCCCTCTCTGGGGCCAACGTCCTGACTTTC.

CDR3: CASSRGGNTGELFF. DNA of the CDR3: TGTGCCAGCAGCCGGGGGGGCAACACCGGGGAGCTGTTTTTT. The chain has TRBV28 and TRBJ2-2, with 8 bases aligning to TRBD2. The ends lost 6 bases at V and 2 bases at J; junction bases unmatched: 2. The V gene's germline CDR1 is MDHEN and CDR2 SYDVKM. The CDR3 runs 14 residues.

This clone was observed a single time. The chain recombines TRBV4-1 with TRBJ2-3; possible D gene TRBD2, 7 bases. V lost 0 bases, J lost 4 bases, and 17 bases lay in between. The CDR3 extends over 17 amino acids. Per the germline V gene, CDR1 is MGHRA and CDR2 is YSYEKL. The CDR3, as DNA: TGCGCCAGCAGCCAAGATGTAACTGGGAGGGGGGCAGATACGCAGTATTTT. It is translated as CASSQDVTGRGADTQYF.

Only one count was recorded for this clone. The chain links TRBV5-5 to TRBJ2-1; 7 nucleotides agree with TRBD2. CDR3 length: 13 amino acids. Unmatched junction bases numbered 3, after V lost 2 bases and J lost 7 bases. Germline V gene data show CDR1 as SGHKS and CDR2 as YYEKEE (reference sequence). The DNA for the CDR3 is TGTGCCAGCAGCTTTTCGCGGGAGAATGAGCAGTTCTTC. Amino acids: CASSFSRENEQFF.

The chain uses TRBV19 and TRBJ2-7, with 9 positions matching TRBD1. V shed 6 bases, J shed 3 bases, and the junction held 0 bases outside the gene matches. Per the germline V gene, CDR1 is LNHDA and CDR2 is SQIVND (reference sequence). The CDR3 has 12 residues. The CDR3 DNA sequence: TGTGCCAGTAGGGACAGGGGCTACGAGCAGTACTTC. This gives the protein CASRDRGYEQYF. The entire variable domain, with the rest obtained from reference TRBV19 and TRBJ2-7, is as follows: DGGITQSPKYLFRKEGQNVTLSCEQNLNHDAMYWYRQDPGQGLRLIYYSQIVNDFQKGDIAEGYSVSREKKESFPLTVTSAQKNPTAFYLCASRDRGYEQYFGPGTRLTVT.

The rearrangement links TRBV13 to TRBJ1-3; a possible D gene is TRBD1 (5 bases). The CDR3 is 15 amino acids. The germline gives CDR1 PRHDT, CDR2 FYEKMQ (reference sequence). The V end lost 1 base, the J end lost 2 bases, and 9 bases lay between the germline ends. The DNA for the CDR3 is TGTGCCAGCAGCTTAGTAGGGGTACCTGGAAACACCATATATTTT. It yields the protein CASSLVGVPGNTIYF.

The CDR3 DNA follows: TGTGCCAGCAGGCAAGGGGACTATAATTCACCCCTCCACTTT. Its translation is CASRQGDYNSPLHF. The chain couples TRBV25-1 to TRBJ1-6, with a tentative D call TRBD1 (5 bases). Trimming took 6 bases from V and 3 from J, leaving 9 bases between them. CDR1 is MGHDK, CDR2 SYGVNS, per germline. This CDR3 has 14 residues.

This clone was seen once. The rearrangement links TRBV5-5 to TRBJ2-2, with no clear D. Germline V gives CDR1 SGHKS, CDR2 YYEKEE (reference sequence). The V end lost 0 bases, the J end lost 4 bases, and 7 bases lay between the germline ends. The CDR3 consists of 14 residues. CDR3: CASSLVQSTGELFF. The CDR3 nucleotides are TGTGCCAGCAGCTTGGTACAGTCCACCGGGGAGCTGTTTTTT.

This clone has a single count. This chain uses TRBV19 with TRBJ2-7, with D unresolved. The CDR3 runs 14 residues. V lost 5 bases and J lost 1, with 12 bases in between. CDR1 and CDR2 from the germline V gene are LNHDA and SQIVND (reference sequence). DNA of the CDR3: TGTGCCAGTAGTTTTAACGGCGTATCCTACGAGCAGTACTTC. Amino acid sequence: CASSFNGVSYEQYF.

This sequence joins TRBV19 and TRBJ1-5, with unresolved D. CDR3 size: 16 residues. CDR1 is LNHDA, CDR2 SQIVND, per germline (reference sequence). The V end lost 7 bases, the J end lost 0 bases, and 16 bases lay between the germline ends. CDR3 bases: TGTGCCAGTACTGACCTGGGAACCTATAGCAATCAGCCCCAGCATTTT. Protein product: CASTDLGTYSNQPQHF.

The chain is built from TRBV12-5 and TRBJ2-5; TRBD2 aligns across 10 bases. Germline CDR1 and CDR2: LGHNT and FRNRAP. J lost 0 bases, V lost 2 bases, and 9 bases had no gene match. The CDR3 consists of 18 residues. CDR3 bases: TGTGCTAGTGGTTTGACCTCGCCGGGACTAGCGTACCAAGAGACCCAGTACTTC. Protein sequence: CASGLTSPGLAYQETQYF.

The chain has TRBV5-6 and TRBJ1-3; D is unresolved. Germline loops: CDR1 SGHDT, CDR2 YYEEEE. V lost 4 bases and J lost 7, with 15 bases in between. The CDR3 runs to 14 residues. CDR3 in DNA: TGTGCCAGCAGCCGCCTAGGACCTCAGAACACCATATATTTT. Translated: CASSRLGPQNTIYF.

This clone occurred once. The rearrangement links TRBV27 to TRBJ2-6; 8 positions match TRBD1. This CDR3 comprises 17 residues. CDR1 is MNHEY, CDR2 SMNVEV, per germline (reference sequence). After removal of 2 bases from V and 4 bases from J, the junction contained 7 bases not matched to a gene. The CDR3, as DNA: TGTGCCAGCAGTTTAGGGCCAGGGGGCTCCGGGGCCAACGTCCTGACTTTC. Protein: CASSLGPGGSGANVLTF. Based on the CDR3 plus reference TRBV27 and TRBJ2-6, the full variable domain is EAQVTQNPRYLITVTGKKLTVTCSQNMNHEYMSWYRQDPGLGLRQIYYSMNVEVTDKGDVPEGYKVSRKEKRNFPLILESPSPNQTSLYFCASSLGPGGSGANVLTFGAGSRLTVL.

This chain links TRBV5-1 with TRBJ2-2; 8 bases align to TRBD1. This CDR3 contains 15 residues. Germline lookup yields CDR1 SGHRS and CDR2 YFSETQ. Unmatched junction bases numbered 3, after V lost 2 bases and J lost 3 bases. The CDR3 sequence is CASSLQGGYTGELFF. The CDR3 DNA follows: TGCGCCAGCAGCTTACAGGGGGGCTACACCGGGGAGCTGTTTTTT.

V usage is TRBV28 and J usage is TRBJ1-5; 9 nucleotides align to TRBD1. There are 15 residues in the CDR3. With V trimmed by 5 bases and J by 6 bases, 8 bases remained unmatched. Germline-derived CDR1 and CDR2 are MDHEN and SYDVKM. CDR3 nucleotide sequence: TGTGCCAGCAGTCTGGGACAGGGAGACAGTCAGCCCCAGCATTTT. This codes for CASSLGQGDSQPQHF.

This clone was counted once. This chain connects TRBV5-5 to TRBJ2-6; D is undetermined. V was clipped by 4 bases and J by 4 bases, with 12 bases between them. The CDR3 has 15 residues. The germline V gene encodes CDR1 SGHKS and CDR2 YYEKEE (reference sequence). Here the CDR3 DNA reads TGTGCCAGCAGCGTGGACGAATGGGGGGCCAACGTCCTGACTTTC. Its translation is CASSVDEWGANVLTF. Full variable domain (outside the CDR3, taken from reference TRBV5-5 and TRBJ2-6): DAGVTQSPTHLIKTRGQQVTLRCSPISGHKSVSWYQQVLGQGPQFIFQYYEKEERGRGNFPDRFSARQFPNYSSELNVNALLLGDSALYLCASSVDEWGANVLTFGAGSRLTVL.

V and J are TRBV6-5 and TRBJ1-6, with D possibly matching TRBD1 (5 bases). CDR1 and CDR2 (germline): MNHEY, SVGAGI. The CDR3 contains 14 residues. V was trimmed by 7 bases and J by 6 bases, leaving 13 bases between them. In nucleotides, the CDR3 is TGTGCCAGCAAAATCAGGGATTTTAATTCACCCCTCCACTTT. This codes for CASKIRDFNSPLHF.

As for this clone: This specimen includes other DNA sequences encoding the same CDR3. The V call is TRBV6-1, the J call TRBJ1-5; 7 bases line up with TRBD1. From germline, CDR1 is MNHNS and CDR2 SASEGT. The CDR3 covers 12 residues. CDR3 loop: CAVRGMFHSQHF. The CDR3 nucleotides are TGTGCAGTCAGGGGGATGTTTCATTCCCAGCATTTT.

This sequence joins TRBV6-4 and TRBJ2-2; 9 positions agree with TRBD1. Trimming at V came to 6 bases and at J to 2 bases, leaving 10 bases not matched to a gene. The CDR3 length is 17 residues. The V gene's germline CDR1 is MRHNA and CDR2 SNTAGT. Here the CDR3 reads CASRPGQGFSNTGELFF. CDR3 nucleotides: TGTGCCAGCAGGCCGGGACAGGGTTTTAGTAACACCGGGGAGCTGTTTTTT.

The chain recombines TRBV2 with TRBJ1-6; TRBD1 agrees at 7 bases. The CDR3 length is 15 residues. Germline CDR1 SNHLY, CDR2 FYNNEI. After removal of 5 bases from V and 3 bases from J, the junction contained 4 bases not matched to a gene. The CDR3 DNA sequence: TGTGCCAGCAGTCCCAGACAGGGCTATAATTCACCCCTCCACTTT. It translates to CASSPRQGYNSPLHF. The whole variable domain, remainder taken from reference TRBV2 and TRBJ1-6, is EPEVTQTPSHQVTQMGQEVILRCVPISNHLYFYWYRQILGQKVEFLVSFYNNEISEKSEIFDDQFSVERPDGSNFTLKIRSTKLEDSAMYFCASSPRQGYNSPLHFGNGTRLTVT.

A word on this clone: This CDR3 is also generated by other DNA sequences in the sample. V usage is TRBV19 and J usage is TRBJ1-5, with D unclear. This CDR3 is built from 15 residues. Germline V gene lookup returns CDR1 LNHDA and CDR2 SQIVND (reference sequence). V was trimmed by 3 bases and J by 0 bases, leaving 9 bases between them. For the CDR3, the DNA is TGTGCCAGTAGTATGTGGGGTAATAGCAATCAGCCCCAGCATTTT. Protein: CASSMWGNSNQPQHF.

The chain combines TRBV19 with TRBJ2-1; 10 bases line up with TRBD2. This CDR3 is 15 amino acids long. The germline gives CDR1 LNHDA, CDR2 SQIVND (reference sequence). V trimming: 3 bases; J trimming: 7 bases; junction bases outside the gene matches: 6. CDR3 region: CASSIRLAGDNEQFF. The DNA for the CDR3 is TGTGCCAGTAGTATTCGACTAGCGGGCGATAATGAGCAGTTCTTC.

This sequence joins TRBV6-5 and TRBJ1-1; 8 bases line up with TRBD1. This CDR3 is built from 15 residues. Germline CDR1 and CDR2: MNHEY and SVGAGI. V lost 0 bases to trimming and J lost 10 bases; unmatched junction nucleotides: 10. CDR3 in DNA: TGTGCCAGCAGTTACTCGGCAGGGGGCGGGATAAGAGCTTTCTTT. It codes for CASSYSAGGGIRAFF.